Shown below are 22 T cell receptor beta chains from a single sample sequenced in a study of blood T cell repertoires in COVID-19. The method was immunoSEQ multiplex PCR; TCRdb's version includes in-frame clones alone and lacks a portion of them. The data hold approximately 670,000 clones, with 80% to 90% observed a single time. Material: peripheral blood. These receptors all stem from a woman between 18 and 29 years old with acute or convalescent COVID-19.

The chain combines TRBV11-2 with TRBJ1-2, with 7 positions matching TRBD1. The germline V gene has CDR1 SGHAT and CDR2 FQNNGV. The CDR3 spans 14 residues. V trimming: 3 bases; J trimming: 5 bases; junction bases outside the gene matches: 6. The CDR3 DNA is TGTGCCAGCAGCTTGACAGGGACCCTTTATGGCTACACCTTC. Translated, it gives CASSLTGTLYGYTF.

The CDR3: CASSLIPVRGEQYF. The CDR3 DNA reads as TGCGCCAGCAGCTTAATCCCCGTTAGGGGAGAGCAGTACTTC. This sequence joins TRBV5-1 and TRBJ2-7; D is possibly TRBD1 (5 bases). The V end was cut by 2 bases, the J end by 7 bases, with 16 bases between. There are 14 residues in the CDR3. The germline V gene has CDR1 SGHRS and CDR2 YFSETQ. The complete variable domain, with remaining parts taken from reference TRBV5-1 and TRBJ2-7, reads KAGVTQTPRYLIKTRGQQVTLSCSPISGHRSVSWYQQTPGQGLQFLFEYFSETQRNKGNFPGRFSGRQFSNSRSEMNVSTLELGDSALYLCASSLIPVRGEQYFGPGTRLTVT.

The DNA for the CDR3 is TGCGCCAGCAGCCAATGGGGGGGGGAGACCCTTGAAGCTTTCTTT. Protein product: CASSQWGGETLEAFF. This chain connects TRBV4-1 to TRBJ1-1; D might be TRBD1 (5 bases). The germline CDR1 and CDR2 sequences are MGHRA and YSYEKL. V lost 2 bases to trimming and J lost 7 bases, with 17 bases between them. The length of the CDR3 is 15 residues.

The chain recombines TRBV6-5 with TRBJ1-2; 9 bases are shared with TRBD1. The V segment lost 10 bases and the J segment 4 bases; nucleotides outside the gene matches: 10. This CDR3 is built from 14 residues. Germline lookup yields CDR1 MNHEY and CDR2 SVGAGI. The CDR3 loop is CATMGTGRSYGYTF. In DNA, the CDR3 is TGTGCCACCATGGGGACAGGGCGGTCCTATGGCTACACCTTC.

The CDR3 DNA reads as TGCGCCAGCAGCCGGGGACTAGCGGGTAAAAGTGGCGGGGAGCTGTTTTTT. Translation gives CASSRGLAGKSGGELFF. The rearrangement links TRBV4-1 to TRBJ2-2; TRBD2 aligns across 12 bases. Germline V CDR1 and CDR2: MGHRA, YSYEKL. After removal of 4 bases from V and 7 bases from J, the junction contained 10 bases not matched to a gene. The length of the CDR3 is 17 residues.

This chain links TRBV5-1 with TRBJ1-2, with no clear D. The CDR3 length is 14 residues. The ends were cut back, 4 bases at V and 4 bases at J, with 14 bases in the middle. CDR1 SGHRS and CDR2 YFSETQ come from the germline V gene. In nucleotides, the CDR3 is TGCGCCAGCAGCGGCGATGTGACTCTCTATGGCTACACCTTC. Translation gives CASSGDVTLYGYTF.

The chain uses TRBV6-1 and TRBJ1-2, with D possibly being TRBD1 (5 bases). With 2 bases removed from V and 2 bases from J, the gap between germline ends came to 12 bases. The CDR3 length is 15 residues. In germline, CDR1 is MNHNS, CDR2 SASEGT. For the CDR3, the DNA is TGTGCCAGCAGTGAATTTGGTGACAGAAACTATGGCTACACCTTC. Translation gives CASSEFGDRNYGYTF.

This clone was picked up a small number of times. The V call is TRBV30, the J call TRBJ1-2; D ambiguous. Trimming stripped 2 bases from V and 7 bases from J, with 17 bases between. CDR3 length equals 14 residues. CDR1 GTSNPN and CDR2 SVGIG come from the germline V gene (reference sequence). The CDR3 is CAWSPQRANSGYTF. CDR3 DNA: TGTGCCTGGAGTCCCCAGAGAGCCAACAGTGGCTACACCTTC.

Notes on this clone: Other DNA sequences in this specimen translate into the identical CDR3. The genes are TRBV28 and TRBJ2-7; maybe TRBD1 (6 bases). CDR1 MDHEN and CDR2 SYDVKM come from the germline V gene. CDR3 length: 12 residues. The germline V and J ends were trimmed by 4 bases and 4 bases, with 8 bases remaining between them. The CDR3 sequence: CASSSDSYEQYF. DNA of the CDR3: TGTGCCAGCAGTTCGGACAGTTACGAGCAGTACTTC.

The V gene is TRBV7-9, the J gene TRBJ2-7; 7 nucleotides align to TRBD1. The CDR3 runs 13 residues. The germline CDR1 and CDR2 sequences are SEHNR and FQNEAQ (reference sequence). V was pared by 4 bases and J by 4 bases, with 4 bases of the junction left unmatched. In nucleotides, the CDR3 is TGTGCCAGCAGCTCCGGGACAGAATACGAGCAGTACTTC. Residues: CASSSGTEYEQYF.

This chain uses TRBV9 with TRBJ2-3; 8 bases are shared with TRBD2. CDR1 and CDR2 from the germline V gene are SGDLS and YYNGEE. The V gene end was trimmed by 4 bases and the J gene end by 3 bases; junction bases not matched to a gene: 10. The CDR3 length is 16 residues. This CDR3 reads CASSTPLGGGTDTQYF. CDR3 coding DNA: TGTGCCAGCAGCACCCCACTGGGCGGGGGGACAGATACGCAGTATTTT.

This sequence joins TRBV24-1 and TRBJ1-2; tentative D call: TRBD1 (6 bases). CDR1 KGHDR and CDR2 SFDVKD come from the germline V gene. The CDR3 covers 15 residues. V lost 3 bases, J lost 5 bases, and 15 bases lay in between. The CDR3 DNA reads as TGTGCCACCAGTGATACGACAGTCCAGGGGTATGGCTACACCTTC. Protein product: CATSDTTVQGYGYTF.

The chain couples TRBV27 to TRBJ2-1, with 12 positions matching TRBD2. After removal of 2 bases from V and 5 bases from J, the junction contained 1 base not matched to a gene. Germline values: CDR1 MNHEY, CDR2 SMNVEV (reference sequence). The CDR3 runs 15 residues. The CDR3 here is CASSLRTSGDNEQFF. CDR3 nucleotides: TGTGCCAGCAGTTTAAGGACTAGCGGGGACAATGAGCAGTTCTTC.

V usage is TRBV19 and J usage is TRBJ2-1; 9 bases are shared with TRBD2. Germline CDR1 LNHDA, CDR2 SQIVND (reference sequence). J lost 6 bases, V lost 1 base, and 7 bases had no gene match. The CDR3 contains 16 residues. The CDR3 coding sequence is TGTGCCAGTAGTATAGGGCTTAGCGGGGGCACCAATGAGCAGTTCTTC. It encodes CASSIGLSGGTNEQFF.

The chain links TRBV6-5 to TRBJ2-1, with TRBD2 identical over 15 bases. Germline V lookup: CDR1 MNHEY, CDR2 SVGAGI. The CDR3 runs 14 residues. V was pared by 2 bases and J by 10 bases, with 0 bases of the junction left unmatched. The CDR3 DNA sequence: TGTGCCAGCAGTTACGGACTAGCGGGGGGGGAGCAGTTCTTC. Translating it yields CASSYGLAGGEQFF.

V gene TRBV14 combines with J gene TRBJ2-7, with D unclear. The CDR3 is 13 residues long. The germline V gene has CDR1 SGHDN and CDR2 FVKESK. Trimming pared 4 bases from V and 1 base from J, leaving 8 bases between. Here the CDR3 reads CASSPRFSYEQYF. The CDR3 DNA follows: TGTGCCAGCAGCCCGAGGTTTTCCTACGAGCAGTACTTC.

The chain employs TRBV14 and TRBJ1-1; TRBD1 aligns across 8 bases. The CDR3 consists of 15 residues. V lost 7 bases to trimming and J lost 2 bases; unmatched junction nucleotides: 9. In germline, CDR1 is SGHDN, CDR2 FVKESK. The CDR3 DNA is TGTGCCAGCAACCCAAGACAGGGGACAAACACTGAAGCTTTCTTT. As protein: CASNPRQGTNTEAFF.

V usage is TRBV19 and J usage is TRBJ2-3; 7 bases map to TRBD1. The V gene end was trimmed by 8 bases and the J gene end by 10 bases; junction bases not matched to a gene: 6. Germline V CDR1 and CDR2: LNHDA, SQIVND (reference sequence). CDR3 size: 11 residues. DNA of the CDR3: TGTGCCAGTGACAGGGTTGGGGCGCAGTATTTT. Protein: CASDRVGAQYF. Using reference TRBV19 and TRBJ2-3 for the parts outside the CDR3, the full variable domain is DGGITQSPKYLFRKEGQNVTLSCEQNLNHDAMYWYRQDPGQGLRLIYYSQIVNDFQKGDIAEGYSVSREKKESFPLTVTSAQKNPTAFYLCASDRVGAQYFGPGTRLTVL.

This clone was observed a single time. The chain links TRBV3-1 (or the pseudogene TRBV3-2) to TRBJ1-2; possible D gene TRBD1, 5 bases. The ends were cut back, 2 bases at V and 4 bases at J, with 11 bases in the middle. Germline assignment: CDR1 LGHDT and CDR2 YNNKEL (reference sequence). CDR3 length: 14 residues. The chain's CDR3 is CASSQQRGLYGYTF. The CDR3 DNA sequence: TGTGCCAGCAGCCAACAGAGGGGACTCTATGGCTACACCTTC.

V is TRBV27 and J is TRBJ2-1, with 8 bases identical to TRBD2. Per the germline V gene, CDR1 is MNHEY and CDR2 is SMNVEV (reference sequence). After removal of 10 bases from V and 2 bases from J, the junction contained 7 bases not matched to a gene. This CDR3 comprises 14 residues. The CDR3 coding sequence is TGTGCCACCCGCGCGGGAGGTCCCTACAATGAGCAGTTCTTC. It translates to CATRAGGPYNEQFF.

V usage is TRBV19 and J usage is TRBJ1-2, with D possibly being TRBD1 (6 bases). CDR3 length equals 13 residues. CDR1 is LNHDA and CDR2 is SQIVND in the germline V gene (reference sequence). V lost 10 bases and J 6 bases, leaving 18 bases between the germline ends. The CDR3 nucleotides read TGTGCCACCCTCCCCCGGGGGGACAATGGCTACACCTTC. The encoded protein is CATLPRGDNGYTF.

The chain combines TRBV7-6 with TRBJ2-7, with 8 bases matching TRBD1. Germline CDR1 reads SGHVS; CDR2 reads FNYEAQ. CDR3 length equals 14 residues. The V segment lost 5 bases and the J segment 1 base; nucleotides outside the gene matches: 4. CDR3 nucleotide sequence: TGTGCCAGCAGCAGCAGGGACAGGTCCTACGAGCAGTACTTC. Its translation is CASSSRDRSYEQYF.